Listed below are T cell receptor beta chains from one sample, sequenced in a study of shared clonotypes between healthy human individuals. Using immunoSEQ multiplex PCR, the repertoire was profiled, and TCRdb retains in-frame clones only, with some absent. Counted here are over 2 million clones, approximately 95% occurring once; the ten biggest clones make up 0.9% to 1.4%. Sample: naive CD8+ T cells sorted from blood. The receptors derive from a man aged 18 to 29 in good health. Each CDR3 is given without its conserved first and last residue. Expanded clones get a size class; other rows say once, few or many, or leave the size out.

CDR3	V	size	J
ASSYSPGGIYGYT	TRBV6-5	NA	TRBJ1-2
ASSLSTGQPQH	TRBV27	NA	TRBJ1-5
ASSIYGLNTEAF	TRBV19	NA	TRBJ1-1
ACAVANTGELF	TRBV27	NA	TRBJ2-2
ASSRTGGYEQY	TRBV11-1	NA	TRBJ2-7
ASSLGGGAQETQY	TRBV7-2	NA	TRBJ2-5
ASSVNRVPYQETQY	TRBV2	few	TRBJ2-5
ASSLVVEYEQY	TRBV5-1	NA	TRBJ2-7
ASSQDSAIPYNEQF	TRBV4-3	NA	TRBJ2-1
ASSPFSGTQY	TRBV9	NA	TRBJ2-5
ASSYGRGYEQY	TRBV19	NA	TRBJ2-7
ASKGLAGEVPYEQY	TRBV10-2	NA	TRBJ2-7
ASSQVKGLVYGYT	TRBV4-3	NA	TRBJ1-2
ASDLVGGSDTQY	TRBV10-2	NA	TRBJ2-3
ASSVGGTGDNEQF	TRBV9	NA	TRBJ2-1
ASSSSGRGDTQY	TRBV7-8	NA	TRBJ2-3
ASTGLAGGYTGELF	TRBV5-1	NA	TRBJ2-2
ASSSPGISGNTIY	TRBV7-9	NA	TRBJ1-3
AISESAGATNTGELF	TRBV10-3	NA	TRBJ2-2
ATSLRGSTDTQY	TRBV15	NA	TRBJ2-3
ASREGTGSSPTYNEQF	TRBV6-1	NA	TRBJ2-1
ASSLGLGQGSPLH	TRBV13	once	TRBJ1-6
ASSPGQGNYGYT	TRBV4-1	NA	TRBJ1-2
ASRDRVGETQY	TRBV6-1	NA	TRBJ2-5
ASSVIRGGLDTQY	TRBV6-1	NA	TRBJ2-3
ASSSTEYSNQPQH	TRBV28	NA	TRBJ1-5
ASSVGVGTEAF	TRBV9	NA	TRBJ1-1
ASTQGSGRFETQY	TRBV7-2	NA	TRBJ2-5
ASSLDPGQGNTGELF	TRBV7-2	NA	TRBJ2-2
ASSFEGTEAF	TRBV28	NA	TRBJ1-1
ASKGQMDRGYGYT	TRBV6-5	NA	TRBJ1-2
ASSQDWLSYNEQF	TRBV4-1	NA	TRBJ2-1
ASSSNSREQY	TRBV5-1	NA	TRBJ2-7
ARRRVDEQY	TRBV5-1	NA	TRBJ2-7
ASLPPRGDTQY	TRBV9	NA	TRBJ2-3
ASSLWQGEGYT	TRBV27	NA	TRBJ1-2
ASSLQGSTGELF	TRBV28	NA	TRBJ2-2
ASSFATGTNTEAF	TRBV5-6	NA	TRBJ1-1
ASSLAGGYNSPLH	TRBV5-6	NA	TRBJ1-6
ASSVDGASGNTIY	TRBV7-3	NA	TRBJ1-3
ASGTSGSQPQH	TRBV6-5	NA	TRBJ1-5
ASSKDGTGEIKDYGYT	TRBV9	NA	TRBJ1-2